Below are 32 T cell receptor beta chains sequenced from a single sample in a study of blood T cell repertoires in COVID-19. Some clones are missing from TCRdb's copy, which holds only in-frame ones; the method was immunoSEQ multiplex PCR. This sample has about 180,000 clones, with around 86% found just once. The specimen sequenced was PBMCs or T cells enriched from blood (not recorded which). The receptors were sampled from a woman aged 25 to 39 who had recovered from COVID-19.

The chain has TRBV10-2 and TRBJ1-6; 9 positions agree with TRBD1. Losses at the gene ends were 6 bases for V and 5 bases for J; bases not matched to a gene: 5. The germline V gene has CDR1 WSHSY and CDR2 SAAADI. This CDR3 comprises 15 residues. CDR3 bases: TGCGCCAGCAGCCCGGGACAGGGAGATAATTCACCCCTCCACTTT. Its translation is CASSPGQGDNSPLHF.

This clone has just one count. This chain uses TRBV5-1 with TRBJ2-7; D uncertain. V gave up 2 bases and J gave up 6 bases, with 6 bases separating them. CDR1 SGHRS and CDR2 YFSETQ come from the germline V gene. The CDR3 loop spans 11 amino acids. The CDR3 bases are TGCGCCAGCAGCTTTATCGGCGAGCAGTACTTC. Residues: CASSFIGEQYF.

The chain carries TRBV27 and TRBJ2-7; D ambiguous. The length of the CDR3 is 14 residues. Looked up from germline, CDR1 is MNHEY and CDR2 is SMNVEV (reference sequence). V was shortened by 4 bases and J by 1 base, with 11 bases between the two germline ends. The CDR3 DNA is TGTGCCAGCAGTTACGGAGTCGGTTCCTACGAGCAGTACTTC. Its protein product is CASSYGVGSYEQYF.

The CDR3 DNA is TGTGCCAGCAGTCCCGGGACTAGCGGGACGGTTCTCCAAGAGACCCAGTACTTC. Its translation: CASSPGTSGTVLQETQYF. The chain has TRBV6-2 or TRBV6-3 and TRBJ2-5, with TRBD2 matching over 13 bases. The length of the CDR3 is 18 residues. Germline loops: CDR1 MNHEY, CDR2 SVGEGT. Trimming at V came to 5 bases and at J to 1 base, leaving 10 bases not matched to a gene.

The CDR3 DNA is TGTGCCAGCAGCCAACCAGGGGGTTTCTCCGGGGAGCTGTTTTTT. As protein: CASSQPGGFSGELFF. This chain connects TRBV3-1 (or the pseudogene TRBV3-2) to TRBJ2-2, with 7 bases matching TRBD1. The CDR3 length is 15 residues. Germline CDR1 and CDR2: LGHDT and YNNKEL (reference sequence). V shed 2 bases, J shed 6 bases, and the junction held 6 bases outside the gene matches.

The V gene is TRBV3-1 (or the pseudogene TRBV3-2), the J gene TRBJ2-5; TRBD2 matches at 11 bases. The germline V gene encodes CDR1 LGHDT and CDR2 YNNKEL (reference sequence). V was clipped by 1 base and J by 4 bases; unmatched bases: 5. The CDR3 is 16 amino acids. CDR3 in DNA: TGTGCCAGCAGCCAAGGTGGGACTAGCGGTTCAGAGACCCAGTACTTC. Its protein is CASSQGGTSGSETQYF.

The chain combines TRBV7-6 with TRBJ2-2; TRBD1 agrees at 7 bases. From germline, CDR1 is SGHVS and CDR2 FNYEAQ. J was trimmed by 6 bases and V by 5 bases; bases with no gene match: 12. This CDR3 has 16 residues. Here the CDR3 reads CASSEAYRGRPGELFF. The CDR3 coding sequence is TGTGCCAGCAGCGAGGCGTACAGGGGACGTCCCGGGGAGCTGTTTTTT.

The chain employs TRBV28 and TRBJ2-3, with D possibly matching TRBD2 (5 bases). The CDR3 has 17 residues. The germline CDR1 and CDR2 sequences are MDHEN and SYDVKM. Between the trimmed V and J ends, which lost 2 bases and 0 bases, there was a span of 15 bases. CDR3 sequence reads: CASSLIGSAPSTDTQYF. CDR3 bases: TGTGCCAGCAGTTTAATAGGGAGCGCCCCTAGCACAGATACGCAGTATTTT.

V gene TRBV28 combines with J gene TRBJ1-4; D uncertain. The CDR3 has 15 residues. CDR1 and CDR2 (germline): MDHEN, SYDVKM. With 6 bases removed from V and 5 bases from J, the gap between germline ends came to 16 bases. The DNA of the CDR3 is TGTGCCAGCAGCGCCTCGGGAGGTAGAAATGAAAAACTGTTTTTT. Translation: CASSASGGRNEKLFF.

This clone was found a few times. The rearrangement uses TRBV7-3 and TRBJ2-1; 11 bases fit TRBD2. The V gene's germline CDR1 is SGHTA and CDR2 FQGTGA. This CDR3 region has 15 residues. Germline trimming cut 5 bases from V and 9 bases from J; bases unmatched to any gene: 9. The CDR3 nucleotides read TGTGCCAGCAGCGACAGTGGACTAGCGGGTGGTGAGCAGTTCTTC. This sequence encodes CASSDSGLAGGEQFF. Full variable domain (rest looked up from reference TRBV7-3 and TRBJ2-1): GAGVSQTPSNKVTEKGKYVELRCDPISGHTALYWYRQSLGQGPEFLIYFQGTGAADDSGLPNDRFFAVRPEGSVSTLKIQRTERGDSAVYLCASSDSGLAGGEQFFGPGTRLTVL.

V usage is TRBV19 and J usage is TRBJ1-5, with no clear D. The length of the CDR3 is 14 residues. Germline CDR1 LNHDA, CDR2 SQIVND (reference sequence). DNA for the CDR3: TGTGCTCCGGAGGGAGACTGTAGCAATCAGCCCCAGCATTTT. Protein: CAPEGDCSNQPQHF.

The CDR3 sequence: CASSQVSGSPYNEQFF. CDR3 bases: TGTGCCAGCAGCCAAGTCTCCGGGAGCCCCTACAATGAGCAGTTCTTC. This sequence joins TRBV3-1 (or the pseudogene TRBV3-2) and TRBJ2-1; a weak D match, TRBD2 (6 bases). Per germline, CDR1 LGHDT and CDR2 YNNKEL (reference sequence). Trimming pared 1 base from V and 2 bases from J, leaving 12 bases between. The CDR3 has 16 residues.

This chain joins TRBV3-1 (or the pseudogene TRBV3-2) and TRBJ2-7; TRBD2 is a possible D gene (7 bases). The CDR3 extends over 14 amino acids. The V gene lost 0 bases and the J gene lost 11 bases, with 17 bases spanning the gap. Germline lookup yields CDR1 LGHDT and CDR2 YNNKEL (reference sequence). As DNA, the CDR3 is TGTGCCAGCAGCCAAGAAAGTCCGGGGGGCCTGAAGTACTTC. Protein product: CASSQESPGGLKYF.

The chain recombines TRBV27 with TRBJ1-5; TRBD1 aligns across 8 bases. J lost 3 bases, V lost 7 bases, and 5 bases had no gene match. This CDR3 comprises 14 residues. Germline V gives CDR1 MNHEY, CDR2 SMNVEV (reference sequence). CDR3 DNA: TGTGCCAGCAAACGGACAGGGCTCAATCAGCCCCAGCATTTT. It is translated as CASKRTGLNQPQHF.

The chain carries TRBV4-1 and TRBJ2-3; D gene uncertain. Germline V gene sequence: CDR1 MGHRA, CDR2 YSYEKL. The CDR3 has 15 residues. Trimming removed 2 bases from V and 4 bases from J, with 13 bases in between. The chain's CDR3 is CASSQPYAGPDTQYF. The CDR3 nucleotides are TGCGCCAGCAGCCAACCATATGCCGGTCCAGATACGCAGTATTTT.

The chain joins TRBV5-1 to TRBJ2-6; 8 nucleotides align to TRBD2. The CDR3 runs to 22 residues. Germline-derived CDR1 and CDR2 are SGHRS and YFSETQ. After removal of 0 bases from V and 0 bases from J, the junction contained 17 bases not matched to a gene. CDR3 bases: TGCGCCAGCAGCTTGGCCGGAGGACGAGGCGGGAGGCCCACCTCTGGGGCCAACGTCCTGACTTTC. Protein sequence: CASSLAGGRGGRPTSGANVLTF.

The rearrangement links TRBV10-3 to TRBJ1-1; D might be TRBD1 (6 bases). CDR1 ENHRY and CDR2 SYGVKD come from the germline V gene. The V end lost 0 bases, the J end lost 1 base, and 12 bases lay between the germline ends. The CDR3 is 16 residues long. CDR3 bases: TGTGCCATCAGTGAGTCGTACAGGGTGGCGAACACTGAAGCTTTCTTT. It translates to CAISESYRVANTEAFF.

CDR3 nucleotides: TGTGCCAGCAGTCCCGGGGTGACTAGCGGGAGGGCCGGCACCGGGGAGCTGTTTTTT. It is translated as CASSPGVTSGRAGTGELFF. The chain employs TRBV2 and TRBJ2-2; 14 bases are shared with TRBD2. The CDR3 length is 19 residues. V gave up 5 bases and J gave up 4 bases; unmatched junction bases: 12. Germline V gives CDR1 SNHLY, CDR2 FYNNEI. The complete variable domain, with remaining parts taken from reference TRBV2 and TRBJ2-2, reads EPEVTQTPSHQVTQMGQEVILRCVPISNHLYFYWYRQILGQKVEFLVSFYNNEISEKSEIFDDQFSVERPDGSNFTLKIRSTKLEDSAMYFCASSPGVTSGRAGTGELFFGEGSRLTVL.

The chain links TRBV28 to TRBJ2-7; TRBD1 aligns across 7 bases. Germline V gene sequence: CDR1 MDHEN, CDR2 SYDVKM. CDR3 size: 13 residues. The CDR3 sequence: CAVGRDSSYEQYF. The CDR3 region has the DNA TGTGCTGTAGGTCGGGACAGCTCCTACGAGCAGTACTTC.

The chain recombines TRBV28 with TRBJ1-2; D is unresolved. The CDR3 is 13 residues long. The germline CDR1 and CDR2 sequences are MDHEN and SYDVKM. V shed 5 bases and J shed 7 bases, with 14 bases lying between them. This CDR3 reads CASSGSRGAGYTF. The CDR3, as DNA: TGTGCCAGCAGTGGCTCCCGGGGAGCTGGCTACACCTTC.

The chain has TRBV7-9 and TRBJ1-1, with a weak D call TRBD1 (5 bases). Trimming shortened V by 5 bases and J by 11 bases, and 15 bases separated the two germline ends. The germline CDR1 and CDR2 sequences are SEHNR and FQNEAQ (reference sequence). This CDR3 has 12 amino acids. The CDR3 here is CASSTRGLGAFF. Written as DNA, the CDR3 is TGTGCCAGCAGCACCCGGGGGTTAGGGGCTTTCTTT.

This sequence joins TRBV18 and TRBJ1-2, with D hard to call. Per germline, CDR1 KGHSH and CDR2 LQKENI. CDR3 length: 14 residues. Between the trimmed V and J ends, which lost 0 bases and 8 bases, there was a span of 13 bases. Written as DNA, the CDR3 is TGTGCCAGCTCACCACCGGTAGGAAAGGAGGGCTACACCTTC. This sequence encodes CASSPPVGKEGYTF.

The chain carries TRBV6-5 and TRBJ2-7, with TRBD1 as a possible D gene (6 bases). CDR3 length: 14 residues. CDR1 is MNHEY, CDR2 SVGAGI, per germline. The CDR3 spells CVSGWGHSSYEQYF. In DNA, the CDR3 is TGTGTCAGTGGATGGGGGCATAGCTCCTACGAGCAGTACTTC.

The chain has TRBV21-1 and TRBJ1-2; the table's TRBD1 call for D was not verified on the DNA. TRBV21-1 is tagged as a pseudogene. The CDR3 sequence is 15 residues long. The CDR3, as DNA: TGTGCCAGCAGCGGGGGCAGGGTATCTAACTATGGCTACACCTTC. Its protein product is CASSGGRVSNYGYTF.

The J gene is TRBJ2-3, the V gene TRBV28; 13 positions match TRBD2. Trimming removed 9 bases from V and 4 bases from J; junction bases left unmatched: 4. CDR1 and CDR2 from the germline V gene are MDHEN and SYDVKM. The CDR3 has 14 residues. The CDR3 here is CASGTSGISDTQYF. The CDR3 DNA reads TGTGCCAGTGGGACTAGCGGGATATCAGATACGCAGTATTTT.

The chain joins TRBV7-9 to TRBJ1-1; no clear D. With 0 bases removed from V and 3 bases from J, the gap between germline ends came to 11 bases. The CDR3 sequence is 15 residues long. Germline lookup yields CDR1 SEHNR and CDR2 FQNEAQ (reference sequence). CDR3 DNA: TGTGCCAGCAGCTTAGCAGGGAAGGAGGACACTGAAGCTTTCTTT. It specifies CASSLAGKEDTEAFF.

This clone was observed once. The chain employs TRBV2 and TRBJ2-7; 8 nucleotides match TRBD2. The V gene's germline CDR1 is SNHLY and CDR2 FYNNEI. This CDR3 contains 16 residues. Unmatched junction bases numbered 8, after V lost 4 bases and J lost 0 bases. CDR3 sequence reads: CASSGFRAGGSYEQYF. CDR3 in DNA: TGTGCCAGCAGTGGGTTTCGGGCGGGGGGCTCCTACGAGCAGTACTTC.

The chain joins TRBV6-6 to TRBJ2-1; weak D call: TRBD1 (6 bases). The CDR3 has 11 amino acids. Trimming took off 5 bases at V and 7 bases at J, with 6 bases between the two ends. Looked up from germline, CDR1 is MNHNY and CDR2 is SVGAGI (reference sequence). CDR3: CASSTGNEQFF. The DNA of the CDR3 is TGTGCCAGCAGTACAGGGAATGAGCAGTTCTTC.

The rearrangement joins TRBV5-1 to TRBJ2-1; 11 nucleotides align to TRBD1. The CDR3 extends over 15 amino acids. CDR1 SGHRS and CDR2 YFSETQ come from the germline V gene. V was clipped by 5 bases and J by 4 bases; unmatched bases: 5. This CDR3 is CASRRGTGGYNEQFF. For the CDR3, the DNA is TGCGCCAGCAGACGTGGGACAGGGGGGTACAATGAGCAGTTCTTC.

The CDR3 DNA is TGTGCCAGCAGCTTGGCCGACAGGGGAGATAATGAAAAACTGTTTTTT. Amino acid sequence: CASSLADRGDNEKLFF. The chain joins TRBV5-5 to TRBJ1-4; 8 bases fit TRBD1. CDR3 size: 16 residues. With V trimmed by 0 bases and J by 4 bases, 5 bases remained unmatched. CDR1 and CDR2 (germline): SGHKS, YYEKEE (reference sequence).

The chain is built from TRBV30 and TRBJ1-5; D not resolved. The V end lost 1 base, the J end lost 1 base, and 11 bases lay between the germline ends. The CDR3 runs to 15 residues. Germline-derived CDR1 and CDR2 are GTSNPN and SVGIG (reference sequence). This chain's CDR3 is CAWSAGEWSNQPQHF. Written as DNA, the CDR3 is TGTGCCTGGAGTGCGGGAGAATGGAGCAATCAGCCCCAGCATTTT.

The chain employs TRBV6-5 and TRBJ2-1; TRBD2 aligns across 8 bases. The CDR3 sequence is 15 residues long. V was pared by 6 bases and J by 6 bases, with 10 bases of the junction left unmatched. From germline, CDR1 is MNHEY and CDR2 SVGAGI. This CDR3 is CASSQSGRQGNEQFF. The CDR3, as DNA: TGTGCCAGCAGCCAAAGCGGGAGACAAGGCAATGAGCAGTTCTTC.